This TCR beta chain was recovered during a study of shared clonotypes between healthy human individuals. The naive CD8 population came from CD45RO-negative cells selected for CCR7, without terminally differentiated effector memory CD45RA+ cells. Produced via immunoSEQ multiplex PCR; TCRdb's table is partial and in-frame only. The repertoire includes roughly 2.1 million clones, under 95% of them detected once, and approximately 1.7% sits in the top ten. Germline-derived CDR1 and CDR2 are PRHDT and FYEKMQ (reference sequence). The V and J ends lost 5 bases and 6 bases respectively, with 10 bases between them. The CDR3 has 12 amino acids. This clone was seen only once.

The rearrangement links TRBV13 to TRBJ2-5, with a possible D match to TRBD1 (5 bases). The clonotype comes from a man younger than 35 in good health. Some clones in this sample may be carry-over from other donors' samples. Sequenced input: naive CD8+ T cells from PBMCs. For the CDR3, the DNA is TGTGCCAGCAGCCCTTGGGGCCAGACCCAGTACTTC. Amino acid sequence: CASSPWGQTQYF.